These 22 T cell receptor beta chains share one sample of origin, sequenced in a study of shared clonotypes between healthy human individuals. Sequenced by immunoSEQ multiplex PCR; TCRdb stores in-frame clones only, minus some. Among roughly 1,800,000 clones, approximately 94% were seen once, and the ten largest hold 1% to 1.5%. The naive CD8 fraction comprised CD45RO-negative cells positively selected for CCR7 and excluded terminally differentiated effector memory CD45RA+ cells. Sequencing used naive CD8+ T cells sorted from blood. These receptors all stem from a man younger than 35 in good health.

This clone was observed a single time. This rearrangement joins TRBV19 to TRBJ1-5; the D is unclear. Trimming left V 4 bases short and J 0 bases short, with 10 bases between. Germline CDR1 LNHDA, CDR2 SQIVND (reference sequence). The CDR3 has 15 amino acids. The CDR3 here is CASSNSAYSNQPQHF. CDR3 coding DNA: TGTGCCAGTAGTAACTCAGCGTATAGCAATCAGCCCCAGCATTTT.

This chain uses TRBV6-1 with TRBJ1-1, with D unresolved. Germline assignment: CDR1 MNHNS and CDR2 SASEGT. This CDR3 contains 13 residues. Trimming left V 0 bases short and J 7 bases short, with 9 bases between. The CDR3 loop is CASSEAGVLEAFF. CDR3 bases: TGTGCCAGCAGTGAAGCTGGGGTGCTTGAAGCTTTCTTT.

The rearrangement uses TRBV7-2 and TRBJ1-5, with 7 positions matching TRBD1. Germline CDR1 SGHTA, CDR2 FQGNSA. This CDR3 is 17 amino acids long. V shed 2 bases and J 0 bases; nucleotides not matched to a gene: 7. CDR3 in DNA: TGTGCCAGCAGCTTAACGACAGGGCCCCCTAGCAATCAGCCCCAGCATTTT. This gives the protein CASSLTTGPPSNQPQHF.

CDR3 residues: CASSLVKGSHEQFF. In DNA form, the CDR3 reads TGTGCCAGCAGCTTAGTAAAGGGTAGCCATGAGCAGTTCTTC. This chain links TRBV7-2 with TRBJ2-1; D remains ambiguous. This CDR3 contains 14 residues. The germline V gene encodes CDR1 SGHTA and CDR2 FQGNSA. The V and J ends lost 1 base and 8 bases respectively, with 12 bases between them.

This rearrangement joins TRBV13 to TRBJ2-5, with 11 bases identical to TRBD2. Germline V gene sequence: CDR1 PRHDT, CDR2 FYEKMQ (reference sequence). The CDR3 sequence is 16 residues long. V lost 5 bases, J lost 0 bases, and 5 bases stayed unmatched. The CDR3 region has the DNA TGTGCCAGCAGCCTCAGACTAGCGGGGAACCAAGAGACCCAGTACTTC. It translates to CASSLRLAGNQETQYF.

The rearrangement links TRBV30 to TRBJ2-7, with TRBD2 matching 9 bases. J gave up 2 bases and V 2 bases, and 10 bases lay outside the gene matches. The CDR3 has 16 residues. Looked up from germline, CDR1 is GTSNPN and CDR2 is SVGIG (reference sequence). The CDR3 sequence: CAWSPGSGRLTYEQYF. CDR3 in DNA: TGTGCCTGGAGTCCCGGCAGCGGGAGGCTTACCTACGAGCAGTACTTC.

The V call is TRBV6-1, the J call TRBJ1-6; TRBD1 might be the D (5 bases). Trimming stripped 2 bases from V and 6 bases from J, with 11 bases between. The germline V gene has CDR1 MNHNS and CDR2 SASEGT. The CDR3 contains 15 residues. CDR3 sequence reads: CASSEIDRLNSPLHF. DNA for the CDR3: TGTGCCAGCAGTGAAATCGACAGACTTAATTCACCCCTCCACTTT.

The chain links TRBV30 to TRBJ1-1, with a tentative D call TRBD1 (5 bases). V was trimmed by 7 bases and J by 4 bases, leaving 28 bases between them. Per the germline V gene, CDR1 is GTSNPN and CDR2 is SVGIG (reference sequence). The CDR3 is made up of 17 amino acids. DNA for the CDR3: TGTGCCTCCCATAACTGGGACCCGGCGGAAGGCGTCACTGAAGCTTTCTTT. Residues: CASHNWDPAEGVTEAFF.

This clone was picked up one time. This chain uses TRBV11-2 with TRBJ1-1; D uncertain. The germline CDR1 and CDR2 sequences are SGHAT and FQNNGV. This CDR3 comprises 15 residues. V dropped 4 bases and J dropped 4 bases, with 16 bases sitting between them. CDR3 loop: CASSSRGALSTEAFF. In DNA form, the CDR3 reads TGTGCCAGCAGCTCCCGGGGAGCGCTCTCCACTGAAGCTTTCTTT.

V gene TRBV20-1 combines with J gene TRBJ2-7, with D unclear. CDR1 DFQATT and CDR2 SNEGSKA come from the germline V gene (reference sequence). Trimming removed 7 bases at V and 3 bases at J, with 7 bases between. This CDR3 spans 10 amino acids. The CDR3 loop is CSVGGYEQYF. CDR3 sequence (DNA): TGCAGTGTGGGCGGCTACGAGCAGTACTTC.

V is TRBV27 and J is TRBJ1-1, with D perhaps matching TRBD1 (5 bases). The CDR3 is 13 residues long. The V gene's germline CDR1 is MNHEY and CDR2 SMNVEV (reference sequence). With 5 bases removed from V and 5 bases from J, the gap between germline ends came to 12 bases. CDR3 protein: CASSPTRGTEAFF. CDR3 coding DNA: TGTGCCAGCAGTCCAACGCGGGGGACTGAAGCTTTCTTT.

V usage is TRBV13 and J usage is TRBJ2-2; 10 bases are shared with TRBD2. The germline V gene encodes CDR1 PRHDT and CDR2 FYEKMQ (reference sequence). The CDR3 is made up of 16 amino acids. Losses at the gene ends were 2 bases for V and 8 bases for J; bases not matched to a gene: 8. Here the CDR3 DNA reads TGTGCCAGCAGCTTACGATCTAGCGGGAGAGCAGGGGAGCTGTTTTTT. Protein sequence: CASSLRSSGRAGELFF.

The rearrangement links TRBV7-6 to TRBJ2-1; D unresolved. Trimming removed 5 bases at V and 0 bases at J, with 14 bases between. Per germline, CDR1 SGHVS and CDR2 FNYEAQ. The CDR3 is 16 residues long. CDR3 DNA: TGTGCCAGCAGCACGACGGACCGAGGCTCCTACAATGAGCAGTTCTTC. Translation: CASSTTDRGSYNEQFF.

A note on this clone: Other DNA sequences within the sample encode an identical CDR3. The chain carries TRBV28 and TRBJ2-2, with D perhaps TRBD1 (6 bases). The CDR3 runs to 13 residues. From germline, CDR1 is MDHEN and CDR2 SYDVKM. V lost 4 bases, J lost 5 bases, and 8 bases lay in between. The CDR3, as DNA: TGTGCCAGCAGTTCACAGGGAACCGGGGAGCTGTTTTTT. Translation: CASSSQGTGELFF.

V gene TRBV7-6 combines with J gene TRBJ2-7, with 8 nucleotides matching TRBD2. The CDR3 totals 19 residues. Trimming at V came to 4 bases and at J to 4 bases, leaving 21 bases not matched to a gene. Germline V gives CDR1 SGHVS, CDR2 FNYEAQ. The CDR3 sequence is CASSSPRDMLAGREYEQYF. The CDR3 DNA is TGTGCCAGCAGCTCCCCCCGGGACATGTTAGCGGGGCGGGAGTACGAGCAGTACTTC. Supplemented by reference TRBV7-6 and TRBJ2-7, the full variable domain reads GAGVSQSPRYKVTKRGQDVALRCDPISGHVSLYWYRQALGQGPEFLTYFNYEAQQDKSGLPNDRFSAERPEGSISTLTIQRTEQRDSAMYRCASSSPRDMLAGREYEQYFGPGTRLTVT.

The rearrangement uses TRBV14 and TRBJ2-7, with D possibly being TRBD2 (6 bases). CDR1 and CDR2 (germline): SGHDN, FVKESK. Trimming shortened V by 5 bases and J by 0 bases, and 11 bases separated the two germline ends. This CDR3 has 14 residues. The CDR3 region has the DNA TGTGCCAGCAGCTTTAGCGGACCCTCCTACGAGCAGTACTTC. Amino acids: CASSFSGPSYEQYF.

This clone has only one observation. This chain connects TRBV6-5 to TRBJ2-5; 7 bases map to TRBD1. CDR1 MNHEY and CDR2 SVGAGI come from the germline V gene. This CDR3 is built from 15 residues. Germline trimming cut 0 bases from V and 1 base from J; bases unmatched to any gene: 2. The CDR3 sequence is CASSYSGQPQETQYF. The CDR3 DNA is TGTGCCAGCAGTTACTCGGGACAGCCCCAAGAGACCCAGTACTTC.

The J gene is TRBJ1-5, the V gene TRBV27, with 8 bases aligning to TRBD1. Per the germline V gene, CDR1 is MNHEY and CDR2 is SMNVEV (reference sequence). This CDR3 has 15 residues. J lost 0 bases, V lost 2 bases, and 0 bases had no gene match. The CDR3 loop reads CASSLGTGSNQPQHF. The CDR3 DNA is TGTGCCAGCAGTTTAGGGACAGGTAGCAATCAGCCCCAGCATTTT.

The chain is built from TRBV5-8 and TRBJ1-1; D unclear. V lost 7 bases, J lost 6 bases, and 13 bases lay in between. Germline V gives CDR1 SGHTS, CDR2 YDEGEE. This CDR3 is built from 12 residues. The chain's CDR3 is CASGRGNAEAFF. The DNA of the CDR3 is TGTGCCAGCGGGCGAGGGAATGCTGAAGCTTTCTTT.

This clone was counted ten times or more. The chain links TRBV10-2 to TRBJ2-1, with TRBD1 matching 7 bases. Germline lookup yields CDR1 WSHSY and CDR2 SAAADI. V lost 2 bases, J lost 6 bases, and 7 bases stayed unmatched. This CDR3 has 15 amino acids. The DNA of the CDR3 is TGCGCCAGCAGTGAGGACTACAGGGGATTCAATGAGCAGTTCTTC. This translates into CASSEDYRGFNEQFF.

The DNA for the CDR3 is TGTGCCAGCAGCCCGGGCCCCCTTTTAATCGGCTACACCTTC. This translates into CASSPGPLLIGYTF. The gene calls are TRBV6-1 and TRBJ1-2, with unresolved D. CDR1 MNHNS and CDR2 SASEGT come from the germline V gene. Trimming pared 6 bases from V and 8 bases from J, leaving 19 bases between. This CDR3 has 14 amino acids.

The chain is built from TRBV7-9 and TRBJ2-1; D not certain. The V end was cut by 3 bases, the J end by 6 bases, with 9 bases between. CDR1 SEHNR and CDR2 FQNEAQ come from the germline V gene (reference sequence). The CDR3 is 13 residues long. CDR3 DNA: TGTGCCAGCAGCTTTGGTCCCCTCAATGAGCAGTTCTTC. Protein: CASSFGPLNEQFF.